This TCR beta chain was recorded in a study of Graves' ophthalmopathy and Graves' hyperthyroidism. Beta-chain TCR CDR3 regions were amplified from RNA transcripts. The workflow started with a first-round RT-PCR run with HTBI primers and then moved on to a second-round multiplex PCR. TCRdb itself ran the multiplex PCR reads through MiXCR, one entry per CDR3 protein. The sample lists about 480,000 distinct CDR3 sequences, over 13% occurring once. The authors diagnosed from clinical symptoms, serum thyroxine, TRAb, thyroid ultrasound and orbital computed tomography. This clonotype was seen a few times. Its target is unknown. Study-level points and caveats: A roughly 81% specificity and 85% to 90% sensitivity were achieved by a 13-signature model that separated ophthalmopathy from stable hyperthyroidism. The authors also found most expanded thyroid clonotypes above 0.001 frequency in blood. Ophthalmopathy progression prediction by the model yielded a sensitivity of 70.59% and a specificity of approximately 77%.

CDR3 length: 18 residues. Germline lookup yields CDR1 MNHEY and CDR2 SVGAGI. V was pared by 2 bases and J by 4 bases, with 12 bases of the junction left unmatched. The clonotype comes from a woman in her 30s with Graves' ophthalmopathy. The chain combines TRBV6-5 with TRBJ2-5; TRBD2 matches at 11 bases. Sequences were obtained from blood. The CDR3 sequence: CASSYTKTSGTLGETQYF. The CDR3 DNA is TGTGCCAGCAGTTACACGAAGACTAGCGGGACCCTGGGAGAGACCCAGTACTTC.